This TCR beta chain was captured by sequencing in a study of OX40 agonist ivuxolimab in advanced cancers. Measured with immunoSEQ multiplex PCR; TCRdb has only the in-frame clones, and not every one. This repertoire shows some 60,000 clones, about 89% found once; its top ten account for 0.9% to 1.2%. V was clipped by 8 bases and J by 4 bases, with 17 bases between them. Germline values: CDR1 LGHNA, CDR2 YNFKEQ. This CDR3 spans 14 amino acids. The sequence was obtained from an adult with an advanced solid tumor such as melanoma, head and neck, liver or kidney cancer. This sequence joins TRBV4-2 and TRBJ1-2, with D perhaps matching TRBD1 (6 bases). The sequencing here drew on CD4+ or CD8+ T cells sorted from blood, taken in a trial of the OX40 agonist ivuxolimab. The CDR3 is CASFRRGGLYGYTF. CDR3 DNA sequence: TGTGCCAGCTTTAGGAGGGGGGGTCTCTATGGCTACACCTTC.